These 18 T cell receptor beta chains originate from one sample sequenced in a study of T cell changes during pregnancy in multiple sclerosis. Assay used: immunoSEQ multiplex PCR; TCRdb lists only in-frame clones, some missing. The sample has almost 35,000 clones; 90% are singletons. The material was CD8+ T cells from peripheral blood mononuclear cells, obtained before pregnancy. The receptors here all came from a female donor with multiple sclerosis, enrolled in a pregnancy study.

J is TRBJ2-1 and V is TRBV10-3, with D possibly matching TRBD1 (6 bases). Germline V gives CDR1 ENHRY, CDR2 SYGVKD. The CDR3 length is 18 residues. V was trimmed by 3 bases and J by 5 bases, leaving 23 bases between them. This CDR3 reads CAISERGATQGPNNEQFF. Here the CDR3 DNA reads TGTGCCATCAGTGAACGTGGAGCAACACAGGGACCCAACAATGAGCAGTTCTTC.

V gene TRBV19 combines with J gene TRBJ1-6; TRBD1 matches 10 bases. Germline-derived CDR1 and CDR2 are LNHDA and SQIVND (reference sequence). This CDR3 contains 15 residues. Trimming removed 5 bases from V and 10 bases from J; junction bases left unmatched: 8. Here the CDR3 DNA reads TGTGCCAGTAGTTCCCCCCGGGACAGGGGATCACCCCTCCACTTT. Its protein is CASSSPRDRGSPLHF.

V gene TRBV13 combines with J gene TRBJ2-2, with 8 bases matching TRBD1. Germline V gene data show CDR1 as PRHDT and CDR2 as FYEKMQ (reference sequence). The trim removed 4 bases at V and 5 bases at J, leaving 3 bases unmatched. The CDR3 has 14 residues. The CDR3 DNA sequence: TGTGCCAGCAGCTCCTGGACAGGGACCGGGGAGCTGTTTTTT. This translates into CASSSWTGTGELFF. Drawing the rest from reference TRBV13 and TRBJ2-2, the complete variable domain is AAGVIQSPRHLIKEKRETATLKCYPIPRHDTVYWYQQGPGQDPQFLISFYEKMQSDKGSIPDRFSAQQFSDYHSELNMSSLELGDSALYFCASSSWTGTGELFFGEGSRLTVL.

CDR3 in DNA: TGTGCCAGCTCGCCTTTCAAATCTATGAACACTGAAGCTTTCTTT. It codes for CASSPFKSMNTEAFF. V usage is TRBV18 and J usage is TRBJ1-1; no firm D call. V lost 6 bases and J lost 0, with 14 bases in between. The CDR3 totals 15 residues. CDR1 KGHSH and CDR2 LQKENI come from the germline V gene.

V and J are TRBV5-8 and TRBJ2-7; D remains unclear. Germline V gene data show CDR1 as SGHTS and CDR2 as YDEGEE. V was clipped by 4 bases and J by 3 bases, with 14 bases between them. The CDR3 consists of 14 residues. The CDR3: CASSRPINRYEQYF. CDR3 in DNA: TGTGCCAGCAGCCGCCCTATAAATCGCTACGAGCAGTACTTC.

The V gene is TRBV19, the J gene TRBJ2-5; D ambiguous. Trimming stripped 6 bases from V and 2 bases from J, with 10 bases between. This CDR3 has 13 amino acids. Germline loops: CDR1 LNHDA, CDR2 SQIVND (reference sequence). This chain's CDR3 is CASSPRLQETQYF. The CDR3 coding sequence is TGTGCCAGTAGCCCGAGGTTGCAAGAGACCCAGTACTTC. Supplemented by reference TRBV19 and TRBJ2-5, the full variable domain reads DGGITQSPKYLFRKEGQNVTLSCEQNLNHDAMYWYRQDPGQGLRLIYYSQIVNDFQKGDIAEGYSVSREKKESFPLTVTSAQKNPTAFYLCASSPRLQETQYFGPGTRLLVL.

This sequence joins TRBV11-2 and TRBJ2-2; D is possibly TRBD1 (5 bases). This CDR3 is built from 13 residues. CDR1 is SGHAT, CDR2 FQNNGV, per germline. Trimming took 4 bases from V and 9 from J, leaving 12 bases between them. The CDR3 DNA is TGTGCCAGCAGCTGGACACGGTCTAGGGAGCTGTTTTTT. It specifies CASSWTRSRELFF.

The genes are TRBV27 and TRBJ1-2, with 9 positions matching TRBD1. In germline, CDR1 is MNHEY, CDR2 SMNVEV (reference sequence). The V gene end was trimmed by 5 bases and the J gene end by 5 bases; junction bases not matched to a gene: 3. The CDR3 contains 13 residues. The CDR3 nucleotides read TGTGCCAGCAGTCCGGGACAGGGTTATGGCTACACCTTC. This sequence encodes CASSPGQGYGYTF.

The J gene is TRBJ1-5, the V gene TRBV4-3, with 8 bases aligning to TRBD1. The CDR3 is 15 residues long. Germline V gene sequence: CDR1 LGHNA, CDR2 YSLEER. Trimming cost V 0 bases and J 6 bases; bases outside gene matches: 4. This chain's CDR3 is CASSQETGVTQPQHF. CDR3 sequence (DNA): TGCGCCAGCAGCCAAGAGACAGGGGTAACTCAGCCCCAGCATTTT.

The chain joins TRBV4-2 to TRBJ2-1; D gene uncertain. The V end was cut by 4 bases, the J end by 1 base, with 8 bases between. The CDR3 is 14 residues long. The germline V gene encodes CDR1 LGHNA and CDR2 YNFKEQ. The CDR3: CASSPSNSYNEQFF. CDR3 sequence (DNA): TGTGCCAGCAGCCCCTCTAATTCCTACAATGAGCAGTTCTTC.

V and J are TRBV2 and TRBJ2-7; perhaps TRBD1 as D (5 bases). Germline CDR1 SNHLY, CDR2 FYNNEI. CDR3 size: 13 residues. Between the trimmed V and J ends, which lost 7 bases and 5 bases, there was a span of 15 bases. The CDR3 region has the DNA TGTGCCAGCAATTGGCAGGGTAAGAACGAGCAGTACTTC. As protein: CASNWQGKNEQYF.

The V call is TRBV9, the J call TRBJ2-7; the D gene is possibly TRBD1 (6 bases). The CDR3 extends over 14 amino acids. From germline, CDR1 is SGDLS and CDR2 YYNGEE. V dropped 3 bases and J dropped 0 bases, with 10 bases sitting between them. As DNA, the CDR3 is TGTGCCAGCAGCGCCGGACAGACCTCCTACGAGCAGTACTTC. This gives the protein CASSAGQTSYEQYF. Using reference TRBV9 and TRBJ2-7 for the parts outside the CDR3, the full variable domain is DSGVTQTPKHLITATGQRVTLRCSPRSGDLSVYWYQQSLDQGLQFLIQYYNGEERAKGNILERFSAQQFPDLHSELNLSSLELGDSALYFCASSAGQTSYEQYFGPGTRLTVT.

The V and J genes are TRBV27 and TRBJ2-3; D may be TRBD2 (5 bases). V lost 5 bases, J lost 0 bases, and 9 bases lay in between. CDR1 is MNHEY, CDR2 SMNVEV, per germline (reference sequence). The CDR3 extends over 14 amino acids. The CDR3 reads CASSPTTSTDTQYF. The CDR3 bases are TGTGCCAGCAGTCCGACTACTAGCACAGATACGCAGTATTTT.

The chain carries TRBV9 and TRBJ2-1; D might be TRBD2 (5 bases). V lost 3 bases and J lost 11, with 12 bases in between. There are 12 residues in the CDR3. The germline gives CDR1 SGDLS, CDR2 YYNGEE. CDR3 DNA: TGTGCCAGCAGCGCGGACTTTCCCCAGCAGTTCTTC. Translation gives CASSADFPQQFF.

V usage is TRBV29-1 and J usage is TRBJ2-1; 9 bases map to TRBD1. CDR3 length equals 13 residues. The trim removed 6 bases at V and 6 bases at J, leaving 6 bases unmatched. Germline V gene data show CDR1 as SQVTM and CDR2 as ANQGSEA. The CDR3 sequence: CSVRQGGSNEQFF. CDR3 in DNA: TGCAGCGTCCGACAGGGGGGAAGCAATGAGCAGTTCTTC.

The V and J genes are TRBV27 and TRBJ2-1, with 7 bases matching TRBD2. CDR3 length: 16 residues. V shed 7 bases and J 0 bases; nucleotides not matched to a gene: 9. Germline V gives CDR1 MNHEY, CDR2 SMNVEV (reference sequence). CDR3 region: CASTVSGSSSYNEQFF. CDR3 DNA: TGTGCCAGCACCGTTAGCGGGTCGAGCTCCTACAATGAGCAGTTCTTC.

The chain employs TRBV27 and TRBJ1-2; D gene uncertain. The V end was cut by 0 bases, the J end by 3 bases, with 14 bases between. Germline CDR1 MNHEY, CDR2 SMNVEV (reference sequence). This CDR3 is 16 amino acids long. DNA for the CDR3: TGTGCCAGCAGTTTATCCTGGGTGGAGGGCTACTATGGCTACACCTTC. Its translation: CASSLSWVEGYYGYTF.

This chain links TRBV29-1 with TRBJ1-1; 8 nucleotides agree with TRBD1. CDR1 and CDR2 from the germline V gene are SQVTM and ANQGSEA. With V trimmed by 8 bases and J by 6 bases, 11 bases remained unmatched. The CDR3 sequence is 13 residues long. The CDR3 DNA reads TGCAGCACAGGGGGGGGTGAGAGGGCTGAAGCTTTCTTT. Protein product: CSTGGGERAEAFF.